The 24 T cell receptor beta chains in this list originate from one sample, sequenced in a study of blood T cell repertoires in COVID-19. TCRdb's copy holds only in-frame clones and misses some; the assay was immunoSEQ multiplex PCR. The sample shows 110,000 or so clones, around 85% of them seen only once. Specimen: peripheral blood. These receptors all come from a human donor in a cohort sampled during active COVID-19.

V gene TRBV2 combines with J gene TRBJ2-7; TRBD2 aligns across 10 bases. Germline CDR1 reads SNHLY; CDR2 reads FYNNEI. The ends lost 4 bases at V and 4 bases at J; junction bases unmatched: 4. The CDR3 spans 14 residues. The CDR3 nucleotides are TGTGCCAGCAGTGTCACTAGCGGGGCATACGAGCAGTACTTC. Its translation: CASSVTSGAYEQYF. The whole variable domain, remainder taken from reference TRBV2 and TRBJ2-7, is EPEVTQTPSHQVTQMGQEVILRCVPISNHLYFYWYRQILGQKVEFLVSFYNNEISEKSEIFDDQFSVERPDGSNFTLKIRSTKLEDSAMYFCASSVTSGAYEQYFGPGTRLTVT.

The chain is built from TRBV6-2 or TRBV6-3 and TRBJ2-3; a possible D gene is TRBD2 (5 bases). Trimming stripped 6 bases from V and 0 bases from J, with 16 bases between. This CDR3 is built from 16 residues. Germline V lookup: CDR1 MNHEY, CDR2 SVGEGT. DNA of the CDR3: TGTGCCAGCAGCCCTTTAGCGCCTACTAGCACAGATACGCAGTATTTT. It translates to CASSPLAPTSTDTQYF.

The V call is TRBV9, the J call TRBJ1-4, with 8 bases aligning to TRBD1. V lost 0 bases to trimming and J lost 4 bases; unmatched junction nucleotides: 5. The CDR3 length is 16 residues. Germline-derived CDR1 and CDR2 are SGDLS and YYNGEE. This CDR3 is CASSVGTGWGNEKLFF. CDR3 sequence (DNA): TGTGCCAGCAGCGTAGGGACAGGGTGGGGTAATGAAAAACTGTTTTTT.

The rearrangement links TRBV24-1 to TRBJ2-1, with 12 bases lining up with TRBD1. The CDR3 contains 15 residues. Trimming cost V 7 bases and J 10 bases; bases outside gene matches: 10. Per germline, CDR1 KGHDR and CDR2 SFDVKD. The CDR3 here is CATSAAGTGGQEQFF. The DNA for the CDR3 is TGTGCCACCAGCGCAGCCGGGACAGGGGGCCAGGAGCAGTTCTTC.

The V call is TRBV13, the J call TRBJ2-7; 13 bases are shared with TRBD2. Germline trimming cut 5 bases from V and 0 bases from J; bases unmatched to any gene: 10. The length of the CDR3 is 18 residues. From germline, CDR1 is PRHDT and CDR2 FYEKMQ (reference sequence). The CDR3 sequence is CASSRTTSGGPSSYEQYF. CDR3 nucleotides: TGTGCCAGCAGCAGAACGACTAGCGGGGGGCCCTCCTCCTACGAGCAGTACTTC.

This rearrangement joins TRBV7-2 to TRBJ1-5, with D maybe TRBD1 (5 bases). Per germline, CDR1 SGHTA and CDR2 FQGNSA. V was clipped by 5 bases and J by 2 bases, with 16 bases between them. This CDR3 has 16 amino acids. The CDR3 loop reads CASSPNGGAGNQPQHF. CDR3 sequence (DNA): TGTGCCAGCAGCCCCAACGGTGGGGCAGGCAATCAGCCCCAGCATTTT.

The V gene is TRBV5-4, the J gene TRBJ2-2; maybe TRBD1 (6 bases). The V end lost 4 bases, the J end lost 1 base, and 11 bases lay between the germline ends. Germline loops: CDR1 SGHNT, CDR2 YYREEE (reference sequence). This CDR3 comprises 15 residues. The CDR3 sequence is CASSTGTKNTGELFF. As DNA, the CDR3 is TGTGCCAGCAGCACCGGGACAAAGAACACCGGGGAGCTGTTTTTT.

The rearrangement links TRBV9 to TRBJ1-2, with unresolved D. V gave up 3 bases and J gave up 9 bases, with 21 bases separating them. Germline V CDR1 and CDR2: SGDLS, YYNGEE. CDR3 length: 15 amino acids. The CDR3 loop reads CASSDARGQLGSYTF. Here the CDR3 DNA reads TGTGCCAGCAGCGACGCCCGCGGGCAGCTTGGGAGCTACACCTTC. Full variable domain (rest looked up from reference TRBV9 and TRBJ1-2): DSGVTQTPKHLITATGQRVTLRCSPRSGDLSVYWYQQSLDQGLQFLIQYYNGEERAKGNILERFSAQQFPDLHSELNLSSLELGDSALYFCASSDARGQLGSYTFGSGTRLTVV.

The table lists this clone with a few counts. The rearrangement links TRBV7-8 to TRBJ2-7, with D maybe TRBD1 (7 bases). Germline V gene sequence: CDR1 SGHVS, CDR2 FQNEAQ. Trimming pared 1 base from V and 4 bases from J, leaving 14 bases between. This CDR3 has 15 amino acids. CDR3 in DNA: TGTGCCAGCAGCTTAGGCGGGACAGCCATTTACGAGCAGTACTTC. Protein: CASSLGGTAIYEQYF.

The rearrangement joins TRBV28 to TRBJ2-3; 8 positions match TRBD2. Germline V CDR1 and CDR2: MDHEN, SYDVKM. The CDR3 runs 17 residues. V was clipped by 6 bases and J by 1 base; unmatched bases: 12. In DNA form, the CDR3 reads TGTGCCAGCAGCCGGTCCGGGGGGGCCGGGCGCACAGATACGCAGTATTTT. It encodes CASSRSGGAGRTDTQYF.

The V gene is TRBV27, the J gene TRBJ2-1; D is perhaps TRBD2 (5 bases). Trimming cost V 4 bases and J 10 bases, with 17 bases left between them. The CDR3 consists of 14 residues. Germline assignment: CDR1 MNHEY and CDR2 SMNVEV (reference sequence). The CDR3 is CASSWYSDRGEQFF. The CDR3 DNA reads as TGTGCCAGCAGTTGGTATAGTGACCGAGGGGAGCAGTTCTTC.

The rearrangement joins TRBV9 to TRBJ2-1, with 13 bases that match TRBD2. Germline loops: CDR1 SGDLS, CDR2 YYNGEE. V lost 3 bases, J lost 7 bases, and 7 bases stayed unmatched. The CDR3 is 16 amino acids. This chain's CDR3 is CASSATLAGGLNEQFF. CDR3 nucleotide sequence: TGTGCCAGCAGCGCCACACTAGCGGGGGGGCTGAATGAGCAGTTCTTC.

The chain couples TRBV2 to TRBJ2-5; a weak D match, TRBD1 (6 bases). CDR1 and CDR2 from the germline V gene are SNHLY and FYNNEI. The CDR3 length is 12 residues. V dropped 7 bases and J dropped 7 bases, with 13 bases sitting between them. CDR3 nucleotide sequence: TGTGCCAGCACCAGGGGTACGGGGACCCAGTACTTC. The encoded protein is CASTRGTGTQYF. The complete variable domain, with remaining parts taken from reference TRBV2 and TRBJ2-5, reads EPEVTQTPSHQVTQMGQEVILRCVPISNHLYFYWYRQILGQKVEFLVSFYNNEISEKSEIFDDQFSVERPDGSNFTLKIRSTKLEDSAMYFCASTRGTGTQYFGPGTRLLVL.

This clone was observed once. The CDR3 region is CASSYFDRVNEKLFF. DNA of the CDR3: TGTGCCAGCAGTTACTTCGACAGGGTTAATGAAAAACTGTTTTTT. The chain employs TRBV6-6 and TRBJ1-4, with TRBD1 identical over 7 bases. The CDR3 loop spans 15 amino acids. Germline V gives CDR1 MNHNY, CDR2 SVGAGI (reference sequence). V shed 1 base, J shed 4 bases, and the junction held 3 bases outside the gene matches.

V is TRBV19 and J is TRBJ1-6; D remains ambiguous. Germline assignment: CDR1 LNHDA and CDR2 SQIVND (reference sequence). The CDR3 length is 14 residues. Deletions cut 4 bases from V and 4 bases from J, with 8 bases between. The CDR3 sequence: CASSTIGYNSPLHF. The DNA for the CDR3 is TGTGCCAGTAGTACGATCGGGTATAATTCACCCCTCCACTTT. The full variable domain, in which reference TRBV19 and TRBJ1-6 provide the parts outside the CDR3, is DGGITQSPKYLFRKEGQNVTLSCEQNLNHDAMYWYRQDPGQGLRLIYYSQIVNDFQKGDIAEGYSVSREKKESFPLTVTSAQKNPTAFYLCASSTIGYNSPLHFGNGTRLTVT.

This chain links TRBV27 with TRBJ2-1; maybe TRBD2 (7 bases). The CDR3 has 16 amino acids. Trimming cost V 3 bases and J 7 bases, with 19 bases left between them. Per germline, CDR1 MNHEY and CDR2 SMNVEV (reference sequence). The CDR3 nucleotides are TGTGCCAGCAGTTTGTCTGTGGGGGGGCCCAATAATGAGCAGTTCTTC. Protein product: CASSLSVGGPNNEQFF.

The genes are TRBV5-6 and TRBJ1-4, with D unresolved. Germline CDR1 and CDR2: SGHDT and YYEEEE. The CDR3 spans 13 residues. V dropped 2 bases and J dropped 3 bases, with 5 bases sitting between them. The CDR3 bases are TGTGCCAGCAGCTTTTCCTCTAATGAAAAACTGTTTTTT. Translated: CASSFSSNEKLFF.

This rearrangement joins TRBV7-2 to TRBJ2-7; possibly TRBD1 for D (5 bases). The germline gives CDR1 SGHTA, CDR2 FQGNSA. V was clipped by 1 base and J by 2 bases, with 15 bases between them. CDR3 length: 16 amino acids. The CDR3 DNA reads TGTGCCAGCAGCTTAGGGGGCGGCCTGACGGCCTACGAGCAGTACTTC. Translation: CASSLGGGLTAYEQYF.

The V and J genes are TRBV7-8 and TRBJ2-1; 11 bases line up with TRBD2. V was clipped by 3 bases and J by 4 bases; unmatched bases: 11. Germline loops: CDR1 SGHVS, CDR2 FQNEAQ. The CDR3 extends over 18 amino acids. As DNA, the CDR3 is TGTGCCAGCAGCTTTAACACCGGGACTAGCGGAGTTTACAATGAGCAGTTCTTC. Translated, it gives CASSFNTGTSGVYNEQFF.

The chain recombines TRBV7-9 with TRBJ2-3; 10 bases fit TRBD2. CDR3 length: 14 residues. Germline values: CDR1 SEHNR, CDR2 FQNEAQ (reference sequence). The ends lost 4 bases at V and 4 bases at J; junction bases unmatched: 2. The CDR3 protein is CASSSGTSADTQYF. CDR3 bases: TGTGCCAGCAGCTCCGGGACTAGCGCAGATACGCAGTATTTT.

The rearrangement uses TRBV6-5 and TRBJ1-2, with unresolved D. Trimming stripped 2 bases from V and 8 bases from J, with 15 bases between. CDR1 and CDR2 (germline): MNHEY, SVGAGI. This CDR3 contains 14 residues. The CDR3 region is CASSYAEKSGGYTF. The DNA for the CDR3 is TGTGCCAGCAGTTACGCGGAAAAAAGTGGGGGCTACACCTTC.

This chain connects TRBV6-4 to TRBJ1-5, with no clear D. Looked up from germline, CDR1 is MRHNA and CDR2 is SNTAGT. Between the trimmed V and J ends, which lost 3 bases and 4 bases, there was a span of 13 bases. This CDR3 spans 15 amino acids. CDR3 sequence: CASSEGPGGNQPQHF. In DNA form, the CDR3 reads TGTGCCAGCAGTGAGGGTCCCGGAGGGAATCAGCCCCAGCATTTT.

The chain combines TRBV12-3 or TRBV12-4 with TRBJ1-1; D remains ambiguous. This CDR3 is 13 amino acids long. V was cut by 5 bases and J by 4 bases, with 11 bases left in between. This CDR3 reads CASSSTVGTEAFF. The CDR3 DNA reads TGTGCCAGCAGTAGCACAGTGGGCACTGAAGCTTTCTTT.

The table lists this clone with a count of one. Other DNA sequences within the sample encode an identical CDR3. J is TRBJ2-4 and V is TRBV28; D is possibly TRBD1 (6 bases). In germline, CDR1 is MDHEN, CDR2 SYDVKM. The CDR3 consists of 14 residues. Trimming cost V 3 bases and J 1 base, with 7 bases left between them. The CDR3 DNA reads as TGTGCCAGCAGTTTCCAGGGGGCCAAAAACATTCAGTACTTC. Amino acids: CASSFQGAKNIQYF.